This T cell receptor beta chain was sequenced for a study of T cells expressing NK-cell markers. Study results and caveats: As a fraction of CD8+ T cells, dominant NKG2C+ clonotypes reached about 1.0-7.0% in more than five donors.

The CDR3 sequence is 14 residues long. Germline loops: CDR1 MDHEN, CDR2 SYDVKM. cDNA encoding TCR beta was synthesized via 5'RACE template switching incorporating UMIs. TCRdb processed the 5' RACE reads again and assigns one entry to each CDR3 protein, with no DNA. The repertoire table contains 300,000 to 450,000 distinct CDR3 sequences. Points on this clonotype: Its target is not known.

This receptor was taken from a man aged 18-75 years in good health. The chain joins TRBV28 to TRBJ1-2. The sample taken for sequencing was blood T cells: a sorted CD56 or NKG2C T cell subset, CD4+ or CD8+ T cells, or bulk PBMC T cells (not recorded which). The CDR3 sequence: CASRTSGAGYGYTF.